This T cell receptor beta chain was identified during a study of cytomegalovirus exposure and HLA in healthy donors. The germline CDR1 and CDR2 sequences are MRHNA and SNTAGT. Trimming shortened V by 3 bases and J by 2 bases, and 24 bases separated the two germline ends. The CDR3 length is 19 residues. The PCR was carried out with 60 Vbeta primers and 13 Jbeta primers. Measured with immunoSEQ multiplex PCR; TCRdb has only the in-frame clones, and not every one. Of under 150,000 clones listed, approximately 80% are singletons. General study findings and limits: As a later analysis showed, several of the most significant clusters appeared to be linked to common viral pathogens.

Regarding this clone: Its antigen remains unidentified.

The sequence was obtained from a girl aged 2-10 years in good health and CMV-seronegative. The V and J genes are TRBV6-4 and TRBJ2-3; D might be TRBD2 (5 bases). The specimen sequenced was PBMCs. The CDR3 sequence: CASSENGVSRSGITDTQYF. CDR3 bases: TGTGCCAGCAGTGAAAACGGGGTCTCGCGGTCGGGAATCACAGATACGCAGTATTTT.